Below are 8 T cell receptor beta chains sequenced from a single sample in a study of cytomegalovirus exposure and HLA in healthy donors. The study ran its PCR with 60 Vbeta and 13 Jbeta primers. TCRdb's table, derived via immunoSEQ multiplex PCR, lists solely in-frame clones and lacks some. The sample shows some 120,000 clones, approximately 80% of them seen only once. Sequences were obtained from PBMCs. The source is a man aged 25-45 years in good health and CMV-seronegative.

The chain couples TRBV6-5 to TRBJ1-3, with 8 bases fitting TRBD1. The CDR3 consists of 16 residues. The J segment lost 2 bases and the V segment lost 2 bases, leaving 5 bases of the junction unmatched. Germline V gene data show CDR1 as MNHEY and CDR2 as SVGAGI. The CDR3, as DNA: TGTGCCAGCAGTTACGGCCAGGGGGCGACTGGAAACACCATATATTTT. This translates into CASSYGQGATGNTIYF.

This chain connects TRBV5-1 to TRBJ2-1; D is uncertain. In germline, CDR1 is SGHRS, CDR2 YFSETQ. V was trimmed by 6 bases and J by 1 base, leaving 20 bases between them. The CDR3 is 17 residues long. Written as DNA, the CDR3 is TGCGCCAGCACCTCCCTACTTGGCGGTAATTCCTACAATGAGCAGTTCTTC. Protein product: CASTSLLGGNSYNEQFF.

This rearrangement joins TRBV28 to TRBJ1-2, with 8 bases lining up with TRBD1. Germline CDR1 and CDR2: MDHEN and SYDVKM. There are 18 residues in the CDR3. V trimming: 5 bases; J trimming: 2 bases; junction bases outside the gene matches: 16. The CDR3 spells CASSLPWAGGWENYGYTF. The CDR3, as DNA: TGTGCCAGCAGTCTCCCCTGGGCAGGGGGCTGGGAAAACTATGGCTACACCTTC.

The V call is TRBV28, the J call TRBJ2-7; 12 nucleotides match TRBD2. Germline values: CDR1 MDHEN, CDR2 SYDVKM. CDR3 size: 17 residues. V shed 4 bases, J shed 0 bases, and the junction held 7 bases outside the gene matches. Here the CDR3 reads CASSYTSGGQSSYEQYF. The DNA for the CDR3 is TGTGCCAGCAGTTATACTAGCGGGGGGCAGAGCTCCTACGAGCAGTACTTC.

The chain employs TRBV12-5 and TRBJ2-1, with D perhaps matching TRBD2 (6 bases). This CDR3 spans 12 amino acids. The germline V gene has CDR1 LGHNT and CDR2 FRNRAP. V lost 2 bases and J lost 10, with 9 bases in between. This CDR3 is CASGLSTREQFF. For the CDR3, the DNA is TGTGCTAGTGGTTTGTCGACTAGAGAGCAGTTCTTC.

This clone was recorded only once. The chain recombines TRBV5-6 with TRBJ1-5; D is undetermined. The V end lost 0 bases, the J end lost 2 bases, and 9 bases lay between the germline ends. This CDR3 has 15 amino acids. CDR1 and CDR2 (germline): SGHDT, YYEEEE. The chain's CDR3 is CASSLAGRGNQPQHF. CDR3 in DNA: TGTGCCAGCAGCTTGGCCGGGCGGGGCAATCAGCCCCAGCATTTT.

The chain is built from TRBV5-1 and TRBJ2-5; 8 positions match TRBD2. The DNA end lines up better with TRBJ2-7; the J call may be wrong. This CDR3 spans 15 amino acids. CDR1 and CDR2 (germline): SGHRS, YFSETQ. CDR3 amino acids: CASSPRVSGSGEQYF. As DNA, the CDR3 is TGCGCCAGCAGCCCACGGGTGAGCGGGAGTGGCGAGCAGTACTTC.

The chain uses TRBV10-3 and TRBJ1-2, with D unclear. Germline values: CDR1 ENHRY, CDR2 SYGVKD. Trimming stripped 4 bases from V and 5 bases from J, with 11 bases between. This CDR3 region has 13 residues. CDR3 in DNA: TGTGCCATCAGTGGACAAGCCAGTTATGGCTACACCTTC. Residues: CAISGQASYGYTF.